In its sample, the clone carrying this T cell receptor (beta chain) was seen once. These data come from a study of blood T cell repertoires in COVID-19. About the research overall: Sites in the United States, Italy and Spain provided acute and convalescent COVID-19 samples. In each case, the material was cDNA or gDNA derived from T cells, B-cell-depleted T cells, or PBMCs.

Germline V gives CDR1 SGHRS, CDR2 YFSETQ. The CDR3 covers 15 residues. V lost 4 bases and J lost 1, with 12 bases in between. As handled by the study authors: Counts of nucleated cells, estimated from reference gene primer amplification, were obtained. The protocol was immunoSEQ multiplex PCR, while the TCRdb copy is restricted to in-frame clones and leaves out a portion. The V and J calls and clone size come from that table; D and trimming were worked out from the DNA. The sample lists about 310,000 clones; 85% to 90% were seen once. The TCR sequence derives from a man aged 65-85 years with acute or convalescent COVID-19. The sample comprised peripheral blood. The V and J genes are TRBV5-1 and TRBJ2-1; perhaps TRBD2 as D (6 bases). CDR3 sequence reads: CASSPAGTSYNEQFF. Written as DNA, the CDR3 is TGCGCCAGCAGCCCAGCCGGGACTTCCTACAATGAGCAGTTCTTC.